The T cell receptor beta chain described here comes from a study of breast tumors, draining lymph nodes, adjacent tissues. Samples came from axillary lymph nodes draining the breast cancer. TCRdb itself ran the multiplex PCR reads through MiXCR, one entry per CDR3 protein. The repertoire includes about 94,000 distinct CDR3 sequences, approximately 30% of them detected once, and roughly 7.3% sits in the top ten. Germline V gene data show CDR1 as MNHNY and CDR2 as SVGAGI (reference sequence). Deletions cut 5 bases from V and 4 bases from J, with 18 bases between. The CDR3 totals 16 residues. This clonotype was seen many times. A much bigger clone sits one base away, suggesting this may be a read error.

Sequencing input: axillary lymph node tissue. The receptor's source is a female donor with breast cancer. Some clones in this sample may be carry-over from other donors' samples. The chain links TRBV6-6 to TRBJ1-5; D is perhaps TRBD1 (5 bases). The CDR3 reads CASSLGVRIENQPQHF. For the CDR3, the DNA is TGTGCCAGCAGTCTGGGGGTCAGGATAGAGAATCAGCCCCAGCATTTT.